These 5 T cell receptor beta chains were all obtained from the same sample, sequenced in a study of T cells in Graves' hyperthyroidism and ophthalmopathy. The investigators amplified TCR beta CDR3 regions from RNA transcripts. Primed by the HTBI set, a first-round RT-PCR was run on the TCR CDR3. TCRdb re-called the multiplex PCR reads through MiXCR, storing one row per CDR3 protein. This sample has more than 300,000 distinct CDR3 sequences, with around a sixth found just once. The sequenced material came from blood. All receptors derive from a man between 18 and 29 years old with Graves' ophthalmopathy.

This clonotype was seen many times. V gene TRBV12-3 or TRBV12-4 combines with J gene TRBJ1-1, with a weak D call TRBD1 (5 bases). V was cut by 6 bases and J by 3 bases, with 11 bases left in between. CDR3 length equals 13 residues. Here the CDR3 reads CASSSGEDTEAFF. The CDR3 DNA is TGTGCCAGCAGCTCGGGGGAGGACACTGAAGCTTTCTTT.

The chain joins TRBV29-1 to TRBJ2-3, with D possibly matching TRBD1 (6 bases). V was shortened by 0 bases and J by 0 bases, with 10 bases between the two germline ends. Per germline, CDR1 SQVTM and CDR2 ANQGSEA. This CDR3 is 15 amino acids long. CDR3 region: CSVEERGGSTDTQYF. In DNA, the CDR3 is TGCAGCGTTGAAGAAAGAGGGGGTAGCACAGATACGCAGTATTTT.

The chain combines TRBV19 with TRBJ1-5; TRBD1 agrees at 9 bases. The CDR3 loop spans 18 amino acids. Germline V gives CDR1 LNHDA, CDR2 SQIVND (reference sequence). The junction had 17 bases not matched to a gene; V was cut back by 4 bases and J by 7 bases. The CDR3 DNA follows: TGTGCCAGTAGTACCTACAGGGGGCTGACATTGGCGGCGCAGCCCCAGCATTTT. Encoded protein: CASSTYRGLTLAAQPQHF.

The sample holds a few counts of this clonotype. J is TRBJ2-1 and V is TRBV9; 12 nucleotides line up with TRBD2. J lost 6 bases, V lost 1 base, and 8 bases had no gene match. Per germline, CDR1 SGDLS and CDR2 YYNGEE. This CDR3 has 17 amino acids. CDR3 protein: CASSVFTSGGSSNEQFF. CDR3 bases: TGTGCCAGCAGCGTATTTACTAGCGGGGGGTCCAGCAATGAGCAGTTCTTC.

This clonotype occurred many times. J is TRBJ1-4 and V is TRBV12-3 or TRBV12-4; 7 bases are shared with TRBD1. V dropped 4 bases and J dropped 6; count of bases not matched to a gene: 2. The CDR3 totals 13 residues. The CDR3 DNA reads as TGTGCCAGCAGTTGGCAGGGGGATGAAAAACTGTTTTTT. Protein product: CASSWQGDEKLFF.